This TCR beta chain stems from a study of T cell responses to AZD1222 COVID-19 vaccine. Study at large: Second-dose timings of about 4 or about 12 weeks were pooled.

Findings of the study overall: Spike-specific TCR depth and breadth grew after two AZD1222 doses. The reported proportion of spike-specific TCRs targeting unmutated variant regions was nearly half. Sampling that yielded the repertoires occurred only after the peak T cell response.

To note about this clone: As yet, its antigen is unknown.

V was cut by 7 bases and J by 4 bases, with 15 bases left in between. Looked up from germline, CDR1 is KGHDR and CDR2 is SFDVKD. The CDR3 sequence is 14 residues long. This table comes from immunoSEQ multiplex PCR, and its TCRdb copy is limited to in-frame clones, with some not included. The data contain about 140,000 clones, about 87% of them seen just once; the ten biggest clones take up about 5.5%. The sequence was collected from an adult in good health. Specimen: peripheral blood, collected on day 0 of AZD1222 vaccination. The rearrangement joins TRBV24-1 to TRBJ1-2, with D maybe TRBD1 (5 bases). The CDR3 region is CATSVGTEGYGYTF. The DNA for the CDR3 is TGTGCCACCAGCGTAGGGACGGAGGGCTATGGCTACACCTTC.